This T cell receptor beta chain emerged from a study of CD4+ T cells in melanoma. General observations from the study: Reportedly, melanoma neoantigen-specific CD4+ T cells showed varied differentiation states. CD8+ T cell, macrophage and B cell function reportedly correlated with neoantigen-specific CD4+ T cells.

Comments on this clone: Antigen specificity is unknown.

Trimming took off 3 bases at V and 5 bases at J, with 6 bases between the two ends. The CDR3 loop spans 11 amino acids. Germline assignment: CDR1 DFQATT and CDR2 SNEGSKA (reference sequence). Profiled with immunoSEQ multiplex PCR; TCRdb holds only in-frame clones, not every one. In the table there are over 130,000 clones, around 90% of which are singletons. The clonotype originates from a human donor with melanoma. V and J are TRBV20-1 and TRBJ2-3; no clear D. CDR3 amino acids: CSARQRDTQYF. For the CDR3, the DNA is TGCAGTGCTAGGCAGAGAGATACGCAGTATTTT.